This record looks at one T cell receptor (beta chain) sequence and its context. This receptor's antigen is unknown. It has no much larger one-base neighbor in the sample; base qualities were not kept. The library was obtained by PCR. These reads were obtained on a NextSeq 500. Preparation of bulk TCR libraries followed a previously described approach, with the TCR primers listed in Table S5. Total RNA was purified with the Qiagen AllPrep DNA/RNA kit. Before analysis, reads from multiple sequencing runs of one library were combined. In the paper's pipeline: Reads were retained only if their TCR constant sequence matched exactly, and those retained reads were trimmed to 150 nt and grouped according to their 12-nt molecular barcodes. Within each barcode group, reads were sub-clustered at a 15% Levenshtein threshold, and quality-weighted consensus sequences were built per RNA molecule. Non-functional sequences were discarded, and so were lower-count sequences lying one edit away from another sequence. Based on fitting two negative binomial distributions, any barcode sub-cluster with under 20% of the maximum read count was discarded. TCRdb trimmed public reads at Q25 via fastp, called clones via MiXCR and kept in-frame beta chains. One record per CDR3 amino acid sequence lists the most common genes and DNA. The V and J calls and clone size are TCRdb's, not the authors'. The sample includes approximately 550,000 distinct CDR3 sequences, with under 30% observed a single time. 0.76% of the sample is taken by the ten largest.

The CDR3 numbers 14 residues from cysteine through phenylalanine. Kept here is only the CDR3 DNA, which spans 42 bases and is read in frame from base 1. The V end loses 1 base and the J end loses 6 bases, and a stretch of 12 bases separates them. The data derive from a study of molecular identifiers for immune sequencing clone quantification (dated by TCRdb to the late 2010s). Background on the whole study: For a replicate experiment, RNA from 20,000 or 100,000 naive CD8 T cells was divided into five aliquots, and four of the five aliquots were sequenced. CD8 T cells were used in a methods study to benchmark molecular-identifier clustering-based TCR repertoire sequencing (MIDCIRS) and TCR RNA copy counting. Overall study outcomes, separate from this receptor: Highly expanded clone sizes could be underestimated because identical TCR molecules may share a barcode. Modeling estimated about three recovered TCR RNA copies per cell, compared with roughly 10 by digital PCR, which implies about 30% capture efficiency. The naive libraries included spiked-in Jurkat TCR RNA (about 11 copies' worth), and this RNA is not part of the donor repertoire. Spiked-in Jurkat TCR RNA equivalent to a single cell was reported to be detectable even among over 800,000 naive CD8 T cells. Clones above 20 RNA copies held over 97% of molecules in CMV-specific effector cells but under 1% in naive cells. Without barcode sub-clustering, chimeric consensus sequences inflated TCR diversity; chimeras reached as high as 47%.

Libraries of naive CD8 T cells were built from anywhere between about 20,000 and 1,000,000 sorted cells, with 10%, 30% or 50% of the purified RNA used. Naive CD8 T cells were FACS-sorted as CD8+CD4-CCR7+CD45RA+ on a BD FACSAria II into RLT Plus buffer. To test detection sensitivity, Jurkat RNA equivalent to about ten TCR copies was spiked into samples of about 17,000-1,100,000 naive CD8 T cells. Enrichment of CD8 T cells was performed with RosetteSep CD8+ T Cell Enrichment Cocktail and Ficoll-Paque, after which ACK red cell lysis was carried out. The clonotype was recovered from a human donor in good health. Some libraries in this study had Jurkat cell RNA spiked in. The sequenced sample was naive CD8+ T cells from blood, with Jurkat cell RNA spiked in. The intended sense of this specimen's cell subset or site label: FACS-sorted CD8+CD4-CCR7+CD45RA+ naive T cells. The chain uses TRBV12-3 or TRBV12-4 and TRBJ1-1; no D gene call is confident. CDR3 reads: CASSLGVGRPEAFF. The base sequence is TGTGCCAGCAGTTTAGGGGTAGGACGTCCTGAAGCTTTCTTT.